This T cell receptor (beta chain) emerged from a study of breast tumors, draining lymph nodes, adjacent tissues. The V segment lost 1 base and the J segment 4 bases; nucleotides outside the gene matches: 7. Germline CDR1 is SQVTM and CDR2 is ANQGSEA. The CDR3 has 15 residues. TCRdb independently ran MiXCR on the multiplex PCR reads; one entry per CDR3 protein. The sample holds about 180,000 distinct CDR3 sequences, roughly a third seen once. Axillary draining lymph nodes of breast cancer patients supplied the node samples. The sequenced material came from axillary lymph node tissue. This TCR was sampled from a female donor with breast cancer. Some clones in this sample may be carry-over from other donors' samples. The chain has TRBV29-1 and TRBJ1-2; TRBD1 agrees at 9 bases. In DNA form, the CDR3 reads TGCAGCGTTGAAGTAGCGGGGACAGGGACCTATGGCTACACCTTC. This gives the protein CSVEVAGTGTYGYTF.